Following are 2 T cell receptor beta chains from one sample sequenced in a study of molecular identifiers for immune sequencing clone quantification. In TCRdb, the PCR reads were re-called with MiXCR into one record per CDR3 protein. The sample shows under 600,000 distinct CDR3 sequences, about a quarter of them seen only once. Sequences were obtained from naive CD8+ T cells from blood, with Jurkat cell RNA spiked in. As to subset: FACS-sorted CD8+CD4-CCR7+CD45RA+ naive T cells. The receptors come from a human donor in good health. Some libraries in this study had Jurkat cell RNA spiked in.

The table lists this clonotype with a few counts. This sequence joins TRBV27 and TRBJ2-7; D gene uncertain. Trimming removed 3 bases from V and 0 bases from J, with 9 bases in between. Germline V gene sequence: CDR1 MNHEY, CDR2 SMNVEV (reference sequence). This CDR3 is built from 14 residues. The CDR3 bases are TGTGCCAGCAGTTTTCAGGCCCCCTCCTACGAGCAGTACTTC. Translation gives CASSFQAPSYEQYF.

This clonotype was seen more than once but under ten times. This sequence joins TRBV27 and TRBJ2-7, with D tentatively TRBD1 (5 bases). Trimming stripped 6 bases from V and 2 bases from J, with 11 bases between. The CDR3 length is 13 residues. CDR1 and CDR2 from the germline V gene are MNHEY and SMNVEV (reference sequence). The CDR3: CASSVVGAYEQYF. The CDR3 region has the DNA TGTGCCAGCAGCGTGGTAGGGGCCTACGAGCAGTACTTC.